This entry is about one T cell receptor beta chain. This clone was found once. Its specific antigen is unknown. Base-call qualities are not available, and no considerably larger clone is one nucleotide away. The library came from the immunoSEQ multiplex PCR assay. Approximately 100,000 TCR templates per sample were assayed on the deep sequencing platform. Genomic DNA extracted from sorted T cells was used for TCRbeta CDR3 sequencing. As for how the authors treated the data: Clonal analysis of TCRbeta CDR3 data was done in the R programming language. Alloreactive CD4+ and CD8+ clones were identified by comparing unstimulated samples to CFSE-low samples taken after the reaction. Alloreactive CD4+ clones were assigned to regulatory or non-regulatory origin by matching sequences to sorted unstimulated Treg and non-Treg repertoires. Entries here come from immuneACCESS through TCRdb and include only in-frame sequences with V and J called. Some clones fail to appear in such tables; in the studies checked, an unresolved V gene covers under half of the shortfall, and the cause of the remainder is unknown. The DNA was the basis for D and trimming; V, J and clone size are from that table. In this sample the table shows 70,000 to 100,000 clones, 93% of which occur a single time. Of the sample, approximately 7.1% falls within the top ten clones.

TCRbeta CDR3 sequencing was performed on sorted unstimulated T cells and on proliferating T cells recovered from mixed lymphocyte reactions. Fresh whole blood from over 8 HLA-typed healthy donors was used to isolate PBMCs. The data were obtained in a study of siplizumab effects on memory and regulatory T cells (dated by TCRdb to between 2018 and 2021). Regarding the complete study: The study looked at the effect of siplizumab, an anti-CD2 antibody, on alloreactive T-cell subsets in allogeneic mixed lymphocyte reactions made from human PBMCs.

Study-wide conclusions, independent of this receptor: A naive or memory phenotype could not be assigned to roughly 75-97% of proliferating CD4+ or CD8+ clones. No functional confirmation was obtained for the suppressive function of proliferating Tregs from siplizumab cultures. Unstimulated naive T cells appeared to be more diverse than memory T cells, and naive cells seemed to make a substantial contribution to the alloresponse. In reactions with siplizumab, an average of about 75% of mappable alloreactive CD4+ clones were Treg-derived, compared with around 30% in control reactions. Because sequences below about 10^-5 frequency were poorly captured, only a minor fraction of alloreactive clones could be mapped to unstimulated subsets. The cumulative frequency of alloreactive sequences traceable to unstimulated CD4+ memory T cells was significantly reduced by siplizumab.

The CDR3 runs 13 residues from the cysteine to the phenylalanine. The sequence is cut down to CDR3 DNA, 39 bases in frame from base 1. Taken from the germline V gene, the CDR1 and CDR2 loops are MNHEY and SVGAGI. V loses 6 bases of germline sequence and J loses 2 bases, and the interval between the two ends is 11 bases. The chain couples TRBV6-5 to TRBJ2-7; no D gene can be assigned with confidence. The source material was CD8+ T cells sorted from blood. The sequence derives from a human donor in good health. The CDR3: CASSLGLTYEQYF. The DNA sequence is given as TGTGCCAGCAGCCTCGGATTAACCTACGAGCAGTACTTC.